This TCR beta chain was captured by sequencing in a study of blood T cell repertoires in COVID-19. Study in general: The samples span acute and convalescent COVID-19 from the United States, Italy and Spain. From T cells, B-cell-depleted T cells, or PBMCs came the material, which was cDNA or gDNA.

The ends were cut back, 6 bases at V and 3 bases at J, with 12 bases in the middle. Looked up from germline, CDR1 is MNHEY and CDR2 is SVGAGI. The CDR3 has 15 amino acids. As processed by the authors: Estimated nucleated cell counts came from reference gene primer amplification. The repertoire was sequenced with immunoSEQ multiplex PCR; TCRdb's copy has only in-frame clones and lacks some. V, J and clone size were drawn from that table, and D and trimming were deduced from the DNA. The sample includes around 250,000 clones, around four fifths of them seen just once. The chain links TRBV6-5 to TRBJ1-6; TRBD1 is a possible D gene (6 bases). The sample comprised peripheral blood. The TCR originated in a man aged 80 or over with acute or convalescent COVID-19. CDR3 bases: TGTGCCAGCAGCTACGTACAGGGCTATAATTCACCCCTCCACTTT. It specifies CASSYVQGYNSPLHF.